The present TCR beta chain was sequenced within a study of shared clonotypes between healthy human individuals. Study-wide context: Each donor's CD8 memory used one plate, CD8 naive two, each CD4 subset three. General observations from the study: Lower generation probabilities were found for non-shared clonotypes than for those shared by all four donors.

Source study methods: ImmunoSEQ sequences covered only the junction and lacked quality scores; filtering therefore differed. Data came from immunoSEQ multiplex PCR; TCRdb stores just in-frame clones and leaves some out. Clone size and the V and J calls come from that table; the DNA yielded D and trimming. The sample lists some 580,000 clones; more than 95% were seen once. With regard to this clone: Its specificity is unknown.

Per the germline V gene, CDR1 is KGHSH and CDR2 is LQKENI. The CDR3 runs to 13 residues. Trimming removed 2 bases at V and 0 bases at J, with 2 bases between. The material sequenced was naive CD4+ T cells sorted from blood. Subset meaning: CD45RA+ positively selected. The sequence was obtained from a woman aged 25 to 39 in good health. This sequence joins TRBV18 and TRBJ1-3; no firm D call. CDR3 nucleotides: TGTGCCAGCTCACCAGACTCTGGAAACACCATATATTTT. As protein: CASSPDSGNTIYF.